The following is a T cell receptor (beta chain) sequence with its context. This clonotype was detected a few times. What this receptor recognizes is not known. There are no base qualities to consult, and no much larger clone falls within one base. This specimen belongs to a study of response to subunit inactivated influenza vaccine (dated by TCRdb to the late 2010s). About the investigation overall: Deep quantitative T cell receptor repertoire profiling was used in the study to track responses to a trivalent subunit inactivated influenza vaccine.

The library was generated by RT-PCR. The data were produced on an Illumina HiSeq 2500. TCRdb reworked the public reads: Q25 trimming with fastp, MiXCR clone assembly, productive beta chains retained. When rows share a CDR3 protein, they turn into one entry using the most common DNA and genes. The sample table shows some 200,000 distinct CDR3 sequences, and approximately 12% are seen once. Approximately 32% of the sample lies in the top ten. CDR1 and CDR2 were assigned from the germline V gene (reference sequence) as SEHNR and FQNEAQ. V and J are trimmed by 4 bases and 2 bases, and the gene matches miss 8 bases of the junction. From the cysteine through the phenylalanine, the CDR3 covers 16 amino acids. CDR3 DNA only is kept here, 48 bases in frame from base 1. General study outcomes and caveats: According to the authors, only a limited number of new T cells may be recruited by each seasonal influenza vaccination.

Separately, the same data were catalogued under a study of T cells expressing NK-cell markers. The second study reports: 5'RACE template switching, by which a universal primer site and unique molecular identifiers were added, was used to make TCR beta cDNA libraries. Three sorted T-cell subsets (CD3+CD56+NKG2C+, CD3+CD56+NKG2C- and CD3+CD56-NKG2C+) from roughly eight donors had their TCR beta-chain repertoires profiled. Seven of the eight sequenced donors were HCMV-seropositive and one was HCMV-seronegative. In several experiments an anti-gammadeltaTCR antibody was added to restrict sorting to alphabetaTCR-expressing T cells. In roughly six donors, the dominant CD3+CD56+NKG2C+ clonotypes were among the top 10 CD8+ clonotypes and accounted for about 1.0-7.5% of CD8+ T cells. Those dominant clonotypes were again the most abundant among CD3+CD56-NKG2C+ cells in a handful of donors, at roughly 28.3-60.1%. It remained unclear whether the expanded NKG2C-expressing T cell clones were specific for HCMV antigens. The study sequenced eight donors, all healthy volunteers chosen at random: three men and five women. HCMV-specific IgG was detected in serum with a commercial ELISA kit to determine HCMV serostatus. Peripheral blood mononuclear cells were isolated from blood by Ficoll density gradient centrifugation. Magnetic immunoseparation with Miltenyi isolation kits was used to isolate CD4+ and CD8+ T cells from PBMC. cDNA synthesis was primed from the TCR beta constant segment, followed by two successive PCR amplification steps. The libraries were sequenced on Illumina HiSeq 2000/2500, MiSeq or NextSeq, producing 2 x 150 bp reads. MIGEC handled demultiplexing of the reads and grouping by UMI, while MiTCR was used to assemble and quantify clonotypes. To exclude erroneous sequences, any TCR cDNA sequence not supported by at least two reads was discarded. The tcR package was used for downstream repertoire analysis, and clonotypes were matched between fractions using CDR3 nucleotide sequence together with V segment. VDJmatch was used to annotate antigen specificity against VDJdb, with one amino acid substitution in CDR3 permitted.

The rearranged segments are TRBV7-9 and TRBJ1-2, and 9 bases in between align with TRBD1. The source was CD8+ T cells sorted from PBMCs, collected roughly 12 days after vaccination. This sequence originates from a man aged 45 to 65 who received an inactivated influenza vaccine. Donor details come from another sample of the same person, matched by shared clones. The nucleotide sequence is TGTGCCAGCAGCTCGACAGGGGGTGGATGGAACTATGGCTACACCTTC. This translates into CASSSTGGGWNYGYTF.